This record concerns one T cell receptor beta chain sequence. Its specific antigen is unknown. No qualities accompany the bases; no much larger clone lies one base away. The data derive from a study of blood T cell repertoires in COVID-19 (dated by TCRdb to about 2020). Background on the whole study: Samples from collaborators originated in the United States, Italy and Spain and spanned both the acute and convalescent phases of COVID-19. The dataset comprised deeply sampled blood TCRbeta repertoires from subjects exposed to, actively infected with, or recovered from COVID-19. HLA class I and class II types, where available, came from metadata supplied by the sample provider rather than from assay-based typing. Sample metadata almost always included a de-identified subject ID, COVID-19 status, age in years and sex. The prospective study material was composed of cDNA or gDNA derived from T cells, B-cell-depleted T cells, or PBMCs. The repertoires were made available in a free public database intended to serve as a resource for research on the immune response to SARS-CoV-2. The samples were drawn from two sources: the first 160 participants of the ongoing ImmuneRACE study, and fewer than 1,500 subjects contributed by 6 global collaborators.

Each collaborating institution followed its own protocols to collect whole blood in K2EDTA tubes. For TCRbeta analysis, collaborators shipped samples in one of three forms: frozen whole blood, isolated PBMCs, or DNA extracted from either of those sample types. The immunoSEQ Assay, a bias-controlled multiplex PCR, was used to amplify TCRbeta CDR3 regions from genomic DNA. In the source study's methods: The number of nucleated cells in each sample was estimated from the amplification of reference gene primers within the assay. To quantify the absolute abundance of each unique TCRbeta CDR3 rearrangement, sequence reads were collapsed and filtered. For each sample, productive Simpson clonality was calculated as the square root of Simpson's diversity index across productive rearrangements. In its TCRdb copy, this immuneACCESS table keeps in-frame sequences only and misses some clones. Where compared with another copy, unresolved V genes explain less than half of these, and the others have no known cause. The DNA gave D and trimming, while V, J and clone size come from that table. In all, the sample holds under 150,000 clones, and roughly three quarters of those were seen once. About 3.9% of the sample goes to the ten largest clones.

CDR1 and CDR2 are read off the germline V gene as SGHTS and YDEGEE. Cut back by 5 bases and 7 bases, the V and J ends lie 9 bases apart. The CDR3, from cysteine to phenylalanine, totals 11 residues. Only the CDR3 region is kept as DNA, spanning 33 bases read in frame from base 1. Study-wide conclusions, independent of this receptor: How much clinical and demographic metadata was included differed by source and by participant, and the metadata was provided uncurated.

Sample: peripheral blood. This clonotype originated in a man aged 60 to 69 with acute or convalescent COVID-19. Recombination joined TRBV5-8 with TRBJ1-2; a weak D assignment points to TRBD1 (5 bases agree). The CDR3 reads CASSSRVGYTF. The DNA sequence is given as TGTGCCAGCAGTTCCAGGGTTGGCTACACCTTC. The reference TRBV5-8 and TRBJ1-2 proteins fill in what lies around the CDR3, so the full variable domain reads EAGVTQSPTHLIKTRGQQATLRCSPISGHTSVYWYQQALGLGLQFLLWYDEGEERNRGNFPPRFSGRQFPNYSSELNVNALELEDSALYLCASSSRVGYTFGSGTRLTVV.